This TCR beta chain was observed in a study of cytomegalovirus exposure and HLA in healthy donors. Findings of the study overall: Sequences of the TCR beta chain were said to predict the HLA-A and HLA-B alleles of most subjects accurately.

As concerns this clone: The antigen remains unidentified.

CDR3 length equals 18 residues. Trimming removed 0 bases from V and 3 bases from J; junction bases left unmatched: 5. Per germline, CDR1 LGHNA and CDR2 YSLEER. The PCR had 60 Vbeta and 13 Jbeta primers. The authors' processing: Roughly 11 million of the 60 million to 90 million unique TCR beta chains counted in a later analysis were shared. Generated by immunoSEQ multiplex PCR, the TCRdb table keeps only in-frame clones and is missing some. V and J calls and clone size follow that table, whereas D and trimming were derived from the DNA. Of around 180,000 clones in the sample, roughly 80% are singletons; the top ten hold more than 0.45%.

Sample: PBMCs. This chain links TRBV4-3 with TRBJ1-4; 12 nucleotides match TRBD1. The source of this sequence is a woman aged 50 to 60 in good health and CMV-seronegative. CDR3 loop: CASSQDLRDRGPNEKLFF. The CDR3 DNA is TGCGCCAGCAGCCAAGATCTTCGGGACAGGGGGCCTAATGAAAAACTGTTTTTT.